This record concerns one TCR beta chain sequence. Which antigen it targets is not known. The germline V gene encodes CDR1 SNHLY and CDR2 FYNNEI. There are 12 amino acids in the CDR3, from cysteine to phenylalanine inclusive. Only the protein sequence is given. This sample was sequenced with an Illumina HiSeq 2000. TCR beta cDNA libraries were made by 5'RACE template switching that added a universal primer site and unique molecular identifiers. Synthesis of cDNA was primed from the TCR beta constant segment and was followed by two consecutive PCR amplification steps. Per the source publication's procedure: Reads were demultiplexed and grouped by UMI with MIGEC, and clonotypes were assembled and quantified with MiTCR. To exclude erroneous sequences, any TCR cDNA sequence not supported by at least two reads was discarded. The tcR package was used for downstream repertoire analysis, and clonotypes were matched across fractions by CDR3 nucleotide sequence plus V segment. VDJmatch was used to annotate antigen specificity against VDJdb, with one amino acid substitution allowed in CDR3. Following reprocessing of the reads by TCRdb, the data hold one row per CDR3 protein sequence and no DNA is available. The V and J calls were determined by TCRdb, not by the authors. The sample table holds over 250,000 distinct CDR3 sequences. The ten largest make up roughly 4.2% of the sample.

The data are from a study of T cells expressing NK-cell markers (TCRdb year 2020). Describing the broader study: TCR beta-chain repertoires were profiled in sorted CD3+CD56+NKG2C+, CD3+CD56+NKG2C- and CD3+CD56-NKG2C+ T-cell subsets from roughly eight donors. Most of the eight sequenced donors were HCMV-seropositive and one was HCMV-seronegative. The libraries were sequenced on Illumina HiSeq 2000/2500, MiSeq or NextSeq, producing 2 x 150 bp reads. The eight sequenced donors were randomly selected healthy volunteers, three men and five women. What the work shows at the level of the full study, not this receptor alone: For 6 or 7 donors, the dominant CD3+CD56+NKG2C+ clonotypes were among the top 10 CD8+ clonotypes and accounted for roughly 1.0-7.5% of CD8+ T cells. Whether the expanded NKG2C-expressing T cell clones were specific for HCMV antigens was left unclear. Those dominant clonotypes were again the most abundant among CD3+CD56-NKG2C+ cells in a few donors, at about 25-65%.

HCMV serostatus was determined by detecting HCMV-specific IgG in serum with a commercial ELISA kit. Ficoll density gradient centrifugation was used to isolate peripheral blood mononuclear cells from blood. The rearranged chain carries TRBV2 and TRBJ2-3; TCRdb calls TRBD1, which cannot be checked without DNA. This clonotype was obtained from a woman aged 18 to 75 in good health. The sample was blood T cells: a sorted CD56 or NKG2C T cell subset, CD4+ or CD8+ T cells, or bulk PBMC T cells (not recorded which). CDR3 region: CASSEPGSTQYF.